This T cell receptor (beta chain) was observed in a study of post-analysis software for immune sequencing data. Presence of unique molecular identifiers characterized the TCR beta cDNA libraries. In TCRdb, the PCR reads were re-called with MiXCR into one record per CDR3 protein. The sample includes 600,000 to 700,000 distinct CDR3 sequences, 59% seen only once; the top ten take about 10%. On this clonotype: Its antigen is currently unknown.

Per the germline V gene, CDR1 is LNHNV and CDR2 is YYDKDF (reference sequence). Deletions cut 0 bases from V and 8 bases from J, with 16 bases between. CDR3 size: 15 residues. Regarding the study as a whole: Patients had higher frequencies than controls of five or six TRBV segments, including TRBV5-6, TRBV5-1 and TRBV20-1.

The chain links TRBV15 to TRBJ1-2; TRBD1 might be the D (5 bases). Specimen: blood. The clonotype was recovered from a girl aged 2 to 9 with multiple sclerosis. CDR3 sequence reads: CATSREWGRGRGYTF. CDR3 bases: TGTGCCACCAGCAGAGAATGGGGGAGGGGAAGGGGCTACACCTTC.